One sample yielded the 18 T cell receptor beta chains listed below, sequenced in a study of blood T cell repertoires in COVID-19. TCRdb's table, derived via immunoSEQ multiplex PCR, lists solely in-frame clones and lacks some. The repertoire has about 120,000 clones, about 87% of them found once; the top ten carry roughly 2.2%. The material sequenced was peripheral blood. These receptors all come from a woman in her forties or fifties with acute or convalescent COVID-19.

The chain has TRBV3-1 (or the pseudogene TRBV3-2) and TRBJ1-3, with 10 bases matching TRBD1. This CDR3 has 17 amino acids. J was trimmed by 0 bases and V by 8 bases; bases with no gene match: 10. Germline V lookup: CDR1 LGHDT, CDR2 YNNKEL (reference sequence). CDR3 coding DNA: TGTGCCAGCTCCGGGACAGGGGCCGATTACTCTGGAAACACCATATATTTT. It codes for CASSGTGADYSGNTIYF.

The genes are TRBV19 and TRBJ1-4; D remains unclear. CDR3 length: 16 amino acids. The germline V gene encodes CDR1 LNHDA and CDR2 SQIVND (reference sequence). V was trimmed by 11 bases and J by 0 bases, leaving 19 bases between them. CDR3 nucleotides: TGTGCCTCAAAACTGAGGCCTAAGGCAACTAATGAAAAACTGTTTTTT. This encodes CASKLRPKATNEKLFF.

The CDR3 region is CASSLTVEKLFF. In DNA form, the CDR3 reads TGTGCCAGCAGTTTGACAGTTGAAAAACTGTTTTTT. The rearrangement joins TRBV12-3 or TRBV12-4 to TRBJ1-4; maybe TRBD1 (5 bases). With 3 bases removed from V and 7 bases from J, the gap between germline ends came to 6 bases. The CDR3 has 12 amino acids.

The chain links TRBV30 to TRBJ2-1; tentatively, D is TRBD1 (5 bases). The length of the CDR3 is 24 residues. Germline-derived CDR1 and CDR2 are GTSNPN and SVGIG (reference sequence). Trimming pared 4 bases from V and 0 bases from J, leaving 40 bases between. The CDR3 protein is CAWTFSSSSQVQVRWANSYNEQFF. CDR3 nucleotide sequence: TGTGCCTGGACTTTCAGCAGCTCCTCCCAGGTACAGGTAAGATGGGCAAACTCCTACAATGAGCAGTTCTTC.

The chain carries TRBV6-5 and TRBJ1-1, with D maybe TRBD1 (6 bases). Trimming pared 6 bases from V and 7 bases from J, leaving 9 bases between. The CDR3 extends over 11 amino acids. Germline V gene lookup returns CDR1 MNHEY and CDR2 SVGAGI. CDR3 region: CASSQTGEAFF. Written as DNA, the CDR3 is TGTGCCAGCAGCCAGACAGGTGAAGCTTTCTTT.

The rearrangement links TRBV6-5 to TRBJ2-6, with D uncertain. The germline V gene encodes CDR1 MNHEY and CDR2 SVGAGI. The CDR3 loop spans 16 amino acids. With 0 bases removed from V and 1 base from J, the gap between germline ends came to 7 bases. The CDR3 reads CASSYSGSSGANVLTF. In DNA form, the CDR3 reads TGTGCCAGCAGTTACTCTGGCAGTTCTGGGGCCAACGTCCTGACTTTC.

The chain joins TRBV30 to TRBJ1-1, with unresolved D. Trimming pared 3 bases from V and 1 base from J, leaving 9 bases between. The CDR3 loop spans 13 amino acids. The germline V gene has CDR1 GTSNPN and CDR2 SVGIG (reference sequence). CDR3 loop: CAWRGDKNTEAFF. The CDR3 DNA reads TGTGCCTGGAGGGGCGACAAGAACACTGAAGCTTTCTTT.

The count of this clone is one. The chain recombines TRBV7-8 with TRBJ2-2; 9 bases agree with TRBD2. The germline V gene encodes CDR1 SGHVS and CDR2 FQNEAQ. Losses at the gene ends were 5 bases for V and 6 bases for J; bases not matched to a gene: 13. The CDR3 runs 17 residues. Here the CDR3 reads CASSRRRLAGSSGELFF. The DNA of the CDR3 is TGTGCCAGCAGCCGGCGTCGGCTAGCGGGGAGTTCCGGGGAGCTGTTTTTT.

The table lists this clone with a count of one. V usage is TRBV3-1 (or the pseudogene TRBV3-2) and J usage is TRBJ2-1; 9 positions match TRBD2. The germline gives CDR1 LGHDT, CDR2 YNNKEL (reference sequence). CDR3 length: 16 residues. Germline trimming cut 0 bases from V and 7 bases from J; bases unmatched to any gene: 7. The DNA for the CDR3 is TGTGCCAGCAGCCAAGATATAGCGGGAGTAGCGAATGAGCAGTTCTTC. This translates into CASSQDIAGVANEQFF.

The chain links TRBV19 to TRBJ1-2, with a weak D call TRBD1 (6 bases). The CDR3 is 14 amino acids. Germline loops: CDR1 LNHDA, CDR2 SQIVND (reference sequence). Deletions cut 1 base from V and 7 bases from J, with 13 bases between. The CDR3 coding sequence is TGTGCCAGTAGTATAGGCAGGGGAGTGCGTGGCTACACCTTC. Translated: CASSIGRGVRGYTF.

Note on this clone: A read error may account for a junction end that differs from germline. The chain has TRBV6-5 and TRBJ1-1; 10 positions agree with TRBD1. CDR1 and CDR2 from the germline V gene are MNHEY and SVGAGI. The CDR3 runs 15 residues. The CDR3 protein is CSSRDRGSGNTEAFF. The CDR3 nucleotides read TGTTCCAGCCGGGACAGGGGTAGTGGGAACACTGAAGCTTTCTTT.

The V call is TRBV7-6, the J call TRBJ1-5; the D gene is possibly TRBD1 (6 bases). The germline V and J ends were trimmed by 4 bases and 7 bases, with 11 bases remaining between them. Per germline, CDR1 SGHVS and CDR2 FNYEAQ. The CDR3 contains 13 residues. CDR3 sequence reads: CASSSIQGQPQHF. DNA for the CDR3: TGTGCCAGCAGCTCCATTCAGGGGCAGCCCCAGCATTTT.

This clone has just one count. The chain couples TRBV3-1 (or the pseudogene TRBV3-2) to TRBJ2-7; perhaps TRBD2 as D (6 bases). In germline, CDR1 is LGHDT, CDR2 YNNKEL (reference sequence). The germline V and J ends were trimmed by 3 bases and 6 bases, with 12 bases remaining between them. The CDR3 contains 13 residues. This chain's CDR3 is CASSQGLEGEQYF. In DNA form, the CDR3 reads TGTGCCAGCAGCCAGGGGTTGGAGGGCGAGCAGTACTTC.

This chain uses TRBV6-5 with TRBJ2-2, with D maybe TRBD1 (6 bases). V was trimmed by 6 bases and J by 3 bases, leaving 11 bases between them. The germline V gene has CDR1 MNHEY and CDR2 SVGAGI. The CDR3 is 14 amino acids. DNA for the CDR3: TGTGCCAGCAGGGGGGACATATACACCGGGGAGCTGTTTTTT. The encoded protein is CASRGDIYTGELFF.

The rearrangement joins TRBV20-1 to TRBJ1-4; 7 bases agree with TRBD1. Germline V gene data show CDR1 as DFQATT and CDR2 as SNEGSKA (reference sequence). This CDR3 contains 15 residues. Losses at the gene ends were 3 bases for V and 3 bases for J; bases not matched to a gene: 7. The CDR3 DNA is TGCAGTGCTAGTGGGACAGCCTTCCCTAATGAAAAACTGTTTTTT. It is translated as CSASGTAFPNEKLFF.

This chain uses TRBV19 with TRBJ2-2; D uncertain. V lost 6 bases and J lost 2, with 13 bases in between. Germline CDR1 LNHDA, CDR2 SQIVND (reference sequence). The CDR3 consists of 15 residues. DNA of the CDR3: TGTGCCAGTAGCCCTAGACGGGTTAACACCGGGGAGCTGTTTTTT. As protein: CASSPRRVNTGELFF.

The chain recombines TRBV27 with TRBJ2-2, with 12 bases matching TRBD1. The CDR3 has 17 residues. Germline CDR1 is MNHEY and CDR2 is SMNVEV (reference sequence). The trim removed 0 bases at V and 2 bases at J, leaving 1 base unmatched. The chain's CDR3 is CASSLSGTGGNTGELFF. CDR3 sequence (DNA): TGTGCCAGCAGTTTATCCGGGACAGGGGGCAACACCGGGGAGCTGTTTTTT.

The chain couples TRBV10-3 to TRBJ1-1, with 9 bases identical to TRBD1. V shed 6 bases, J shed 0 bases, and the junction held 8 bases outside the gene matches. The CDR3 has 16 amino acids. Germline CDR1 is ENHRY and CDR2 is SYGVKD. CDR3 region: CAIRATGGSMNTEAFF. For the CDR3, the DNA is TGTGCCATCAGGGCGACAGGGGGTTCTATGAACACTGAAGCTTTCTTT.